Below are 23 T cell receptor beta chains sequenced from a single sample in a study of T cell responses to AZD1222 COVID-19 vaccine (dated by TCRdb to about 2021). Reading the label with the study, this specimen's time point is: about 28 days (+/-7) after the second vaccine dose. The receptor library was made with the immunoSEQ multiplex PCR assay. In its TCRdb copy, this immuneACCESS table keeps in-frame sequences only and misses some clones. Where compared with another copy, unresolved V genes explain less than half of these, and the others have no known cause. This sample is represented by approximately 130,000 clones; 89% of them were singletons. The ten largest clones take up approximately 8.8% of the sample. Here the sequenced sample was peripheral blood, taken 28 days after the second AZD1222 dose. The source of these receptors is an adult who received the AZD1222 COVID-19 vaccine.

The chain recombines TRBV18 with TRBJ1-6; 8 nucleotides match TRBD1. V lost 0 bases, J lost 14 bases, and 6 bases stayed unmatched. The germline V gene has CDR1 KGHSH and CDR2 LQKENI. The CDR3 has 14 residues. This CDR3 is CASSPPGQAGTLHF. In DNA, the CDR3 is TGTGCCAGCTCACCACCGGGACAGGCGGGGACCCTCCACTTT.

The CDR3 sequence: CASSLRQGANSPLHF. For the CDR3, the DNA is TGTGCCAGCAGCCTAAGACAGGGGGCTAATTCACCCCTCCACTTT. The rearrangement uses TRBV7-6 and TRBJ1-6; 10 bases agree with TRBD1. After removal of 5 bases from V and 6 bases from J, the junction contained 4 bases not matched to a gene. The CDR3 is made up of 15 amino acids. CDR1 is SGHVS and CDR2 is FNYEAQ in the germline V gene. Filled out from reference TRBV7-6 and TRBJ1-6, the complete variable domain reads GAGVSQSPRYKVTKRGQDVALRCDPISGHVSLYWYRQALGQGPEFLTYFNYEAQQDKSGLPNDRFSAERPEGSISTLTIQRTEQRDSAMYRCASSLRQGANSPLHFGNGTRLTVT.

The chain carries TRBV4-1 and TRBJ1-2, with 9 positions matching TRBD1. With V trimmed by 0 bases and J by 4 bases, 9 bases remained unmatched. Germline V lookup: CDR1 MGHRA, CDR2 YSYEKL. This CDR3 has 17 residues. CDR3 loop: CASSQDRTGAFGYGYTF. CDR3 sequence (DNA): TGCGCCAGCAGCCAAGATAGGACAGGGGCCTTCGGCTATGGCTACACCTTC.

The V and J genes are TRBV9 and TRBJ2-2; TRBD1 matches at 7 bases. This CDR3 is 14 amino acids long. Germline lookup yields CDR1 SGDLS and CDR2 YYNGEE. V trimming: 8 bases; J trimming: 0 bases; junction bases outside the gene matches: 4. The CDR3 region is CASRDRSNTGELFF. The DNA of the CDR3 is TGTGCCAGTAGGGACAGATCGAACACCGGGGAGCTGTTTTTT.

On this clone itself: The junction shows a germline mismatch at one end, possibly a read error. The chain couples TRBV7-7 to TRBJ2-7; 7 bases are a match to TRBD2. Per germline, CDR1 SSHAT and CDR2 FNYEAQ (reference sequence). This CDR3 is built from 15 residues. The CDR3 DNA reads TGTGCTAGCAGCTCCCAGCGGGGAGTTACCTACGAGCAGTACTTC. Amino acids: CASSSQRGVTYEQYF.

V usage is TRBV18 and J usage is TRBJ1-1; 9 bases are a match to TRBD1. The trim removed 5 bases at V and 0 bases at J, leaving 10 bases unmatched. Looked up from germline, CDR1 is KGHSH and CDR2 is LQKENI. The CDR3 has 17 amino acids. CDR3 coding DNA: TGTGCCAGCTCATTTCGGACAGGGGACGGTATGAACACTGAAGCTTTCTTT. It codes for CASSFRTGDGMNTEAFF.

The chain is built from TRBV13 and TRBJ1-1; unclear D gene. The CDR3 is 14 amino acids. V was cut by 1 base and J by 3 bases, with 9 bases left in between. The germline V gene has CDR1 PRHDT and CDR2 FYEKMQ (reference sequence). CDR3 protein: CASSLERGDTEAFF. The CDR3 nucleotides are TGTGCCAGCAGCTTAGAACGGGGTGACACTGAAGCTTTCTTT. Full variable domain (remainder filled in from reference TRBV13 and TRBJ1-1): AAGVIQSPRHLIKEKRETATLKCYPIPRHDTVYWYQQGPGQDPQFLISFYEKMQSDKGSIPDRFSAQQFSDYHSELNMSSLELGDSALYFCASSLERGDTEAFFGQGTRLTVV.

V usage is TRBV7-2 and J usage is TRBJ2-1; 10 positions match TRBD2. This CDR3 has 17 amino acids. V lost 4 bases to trimming and J lost 3 bases; unmatched junction nucleotides: 9. CDR1 is SGHTA and CDR2 is FQGNSA in the germline V gene. CDR3 residues: CASSWGTGTSDYNEQFF. The CDR3 DNA sequence: TGTGCCAGCAGCTGGGGGACGGGGACTAGCGACTACAATGAGCAGTTCTTC.

For the CDR3, the DNA is TGTGCTAGTGGTTTGGCCCCTCTAGGTAGCACAGATACGCAGTATTTT. Translated: CASGLAPLGSTDTQYF. The chain couples TRBV12-5 to TRBJ2-3, with D uncertain. V was trimmed by 1 base and J by 0 bases, leaving 11 bases between them. CDR3 size: 16 residues. Germline V gene data show CDR1 as LGHNT and CDR2 as FRNRAP.

V is TRBV3-1 (or the pseudogene TRBV3-2) and J is TRBJ1-1; tentative D call: TRBD1 (5 bases). The CDR3 is 14 amino acids. Per the germline V gene, CDR1 is LGHDT and CDR2 is YNNKEL (reference sequence). V was trimmed by 0 bases and J by 8 bases, leaving 13 bases between them. CDR3 amino acids: CASSQEDIGGEAFF. The CDR3 DNA is TGTGCCAGCAGCCAAGAGGACATCGGGGGAGAAGCTTTCTTT.

The rearrangement joins TRBV5-4 to TRBJ1-5; unclear D gene. The CDR3 totals 14 residues. Per germline, CDR1 SGHNT and CDR2 YYREEE (reference sequence). V was pared by 0 bases and J by 3 bases, with 7 bases between. The CDR3 DNA is TGTGCCAGCAGCTTGGACGGAAACAATCAGCCCCAGCATTTT. This sequence encodes CASSLDGNNQPQHF.

This clone was observed a few times. The chain recombines TRBV18 with TRBJ2-7, with 14 bases fitting TRBD2. CDR3 length: 15 amino acids. The V gene end was trimmed by 5 bases and the J gene end by 7 bases; junction bases not matched to a gene: 7. Germline CDR1 KGHSH, CDR2 LQKENI. CDR3 DNA sequence: TGTGCCAGCTCAGAAAGACTAGCGGGGGGGCGAGAGCAGTACTTC. Protein product: CASSERLAGGREQYF.

This chain connects TRBV6-2 or TRBV6-3 to TRBJ1-1, with 9 bases aligning to TRBD1. Trimming at V came to 3 bases and at J to 5 bases, leaving 16 bases not matched to a gene. Germline V gives CDR1 MNHEY, CDR2 SVGEGT. The length of the CDR3 is 18 residues. The CDR3 protein is CASSYNRGRLKHPTEAFF. The CDR3 DNA reads TGTGCCAGCAGTTATAACAGGGGGCGCCTAAAGCACCCAACTGAAGCTTTCTTT.

The chain employs TRBV5-5 and TRBJ1-2, with D hard to call. Trimming took 0 bases from V and 0 from J, leaving 9 bases between them. There are 15 residues in the CDR3. From germline, CDR1 is SGHKS and CDR2 YYEKEE (reference sequence). The CDR3 loop reads CASSLVPNTNYGYTF. In DNA form, the CDR3 reads TGTGCCAGCAGCTTGGTGCCCAATACTAACTATGGCTACACCTTC.

The chain joins TRBV6-1 to TRBJ2-5, with a weak D call TRBD2 (7 bases). CDR1 and CDR2 (germline): MNHNS, SASEGT. The CDR3 runs to 15 residues. V was cut by 2 bases and J by 4 bases, with 14 bases left in between. The CDR3 loop is CASSEPAGAPETQYF. CDR3 nucleotide sequence: TGTGCCAGCAGTGAACCCGCGGGGGCCCCAGAGACCCAGTACTTC.

The J gene is TRBJ1-2, the V gene TRBV15; D is undetermined. V was cut by 1 base and J by 4 bases, with 16 bases left in between. CDR3 length equals 16 residues. The germline V gene has CDR1 LNHNV and CDR2 YYDKDF (reference sequence). The CDR3 protein is CATSRVSTNPTYGYTF. Written as DNA, the CDR3 is TGTGCCACCAGCAGAGTTTCGACGAATCCGACCTATGGCTACACCTTC.

This clone is labeled medium-sized. V is TRBV7-2 and J is TRBJ1-6; D is unclear. CDR3 length equals 13 residues. Germline loops: CDR1 SGHTA, CDR2 FQGNSA. Trimming pared 3 bases from V and 12 bases from J, leaving 12 bases between. DNA of the CDR3: TGTGCCAGCAGCTTCTTCGGACGTGGACCCCTCCACTTT. Translating it yields CASSFFGRGPLHF.

The chain links TRBV28 to TRBJ2-3, with no clear D. Germline V gives CDR1 MDHEN, CDR2 SYDVKM. This CDR3 is built from 14 residues. Trimming took 5 bases from V and 4 from J, leaving 13 bases between them. The CDR3 bases are TGTGCCAGCAGTACAGCAGATCCCCCAGATACGCAGTATTTT. Amino acids: CASSTADPPDTQYF.

The chain combines TRBV24-1 with TRBJ1-4; a possible D gene is TRBD1 (6 bases). The germline CDR1 and CDR2 sequences are KGHDR and SFDVKD. The CDR3 totals 17 residues. Trimming removed 5 bases at V and 0 bases at J, with 15 bases between. The CDR3 DNA follows: TGTGCCACCAGTGTCGGACAGACCCTAGCAACTAATGAAAAACTGTTTTTT. Translation: CATSVGQTLATNEKLFF.

Within the sample, this clone is medium-sized (0.01 to 0.1%). The chain is built from TRBV11-2 and TRBJ1-2; D is unclear. Germline CDR1 is SGHAT and CDR2 is FQNNGV. The V end was cut by 1 base, the J end by 2 bases, with 11 bases between. This CDR3 spans 15 amino acids. The CDR3 region is CASSLAGSANYGYTF. CDR3 in DNA: TGTGCCAGCAGCTTAGCAGGCAGCGCGAACTATGGCTACACCTTC.

The genes are TRBV6-1 and TRBJ1-2; D is unclear. V dropped 1 base and J dropped 7 bases, with 10 bases sitting between them. CDR1 and CDR2 (germline): MNHNS, SASEGT. The CDR3 loop spans 13 amino acids. The CDR3 DNA is TGTGCCAGCAGTGAAGTAAACGGCGCTGGCTACACCTTC. Its translation: CASSEVNGAGYTF.

The chain couples TRBV19 to TRBJ1-1; D is undetermined. Germline values: CDR1 LNHDA, CDR2 SQIVND (reference sequence). V gave up 7 bases and J gave up 3 bases, with 6 bases separating them. The CDR3 is 11 amino acids. CDR3 in amino acids: CASTWDTEAFF. Here the CDR3 DNA reads TGTGCCAGTACCTGGGACACTGAAGCTTTCTTT.

The chain combines TRBV29-1 with TRBJ1-6; D remains ambiguous. This CDR3 contains 13 residues. Germline V gene lookup returns CDR1 SQVTM and CDR2 ANQGSEA. V lost 5 bases and J lost 6, with 11 bases in between. This CDR3 reads CSVQEPVNSPLHF. CDR3 bases: TGCAGCGTTCAGGAGCCGGTTAATTCACCCCTCCACTTT. Full variable domain (remainder filled in from reference TRBV29-1 and TRBJ1-6): SAVISQKPSRDICQRGTSLTIQCQVDSQVTMMFWYRQQPGQSLTLIATANQGSEATYESGFVIDKFPISRPNLTFSTLTVSNMSPEDSSIYLCSVQEPVNSPLHFGNGTRLTVT.